Listed below are T cell receptor beta chains from one sample, sequenced in a study of T cells in Graves' hyperthyroidism and ophthalmopathy. Using its own MiXCR run on the multiplex PCR reads, TCRdb lists one record per CDR3 protein. This table holds about 600,000 distinct CDR3 sequences, about 14% found once. The sequencing input was blood. Receptor source: a woman younger than 30 with Graves' ophthalmopathy. The CDR3 runs from the conserved cysteine through the conserved F or W. A D gene is named only where the DNA matches it firmly. Clone size is given for some rows only: seen once, a few or many times, or a class if the clone is expanded.

j_gene,len,d_gene,v_gene,abundance,CDR3nt,CDR3aa
TRBJ2-7,15,.,TRBV4-1,once,TGCGCCAGCAGCCAAGACCCCGGGTACTCCTACGAGCAGTACTTC,CASSQDPGYSYEQYF
TRBJ2-7,14,TRBD2,TRBV20-1,few,TGCAGTGCCCCCGAGGTGCAGGGAGGGTACGAGCAGTACTTC,CSAPEVQGGYEQYF
TRBJ2-5,16,TRBD1,TRBV7-3,.,TGTACCAGCAACCCGTCGGCAGGGGGTTTCGGGGAGACCCAGTACTTC,CTSNPSAGGFGETQYF
TRBJ2-1,15,TRBD2,TRBV28,many,TGTGCCAGCAGCCTAGCGGGAGAGTCCTACAATGAGCAGTTCTTC,CASSLAGESYNEQFF
TRBJ2-7,15,TRBD2,TRBV20-1,few,TGCAGTGCTAGAGATTCTACTAGCGGAAACTACGAGCAGTACTTC,CSARDSTSGNYEQYF
TRBJ2-1,17,TRBD2,TRBV28,few,TGTGCCAGCAGTTTCGGGCCCCGACTAGCGGGTTTCAATGAGCAGTTCTTC,CASSFGPRLAGFNEQFF
TRBJ1-1,14,.,TRBV4-1,.,TGCGCCAGCAGAGGGGTCAGCTTGAACACTGAAGCTTTCTTT,CASRGVSLNTEAFF
TRBJ2-1,14,TRBD2,TRBV5-4,few,TGTGCCAGCAGCCGCCGACTAGCTGTGGATGAGCAGTTCTTC,CASSRRLAVDEQFF
TRBJ2-7,13,.,TRBV3-1,few,TGTGCCAGCAGCGGCGTCTGGGCTAACGAGCAGTATTTC,CASSGVWANEQYF
TRBJ1-3,15,.,TRBV24-1,few,TGTGCCACCAGTGTAGGGCCCGAGGCTGGAAACACCATATATTTT,CATSVGPEAGNTIYF
TRBJ1-6,15,.,TRBV2,many,TGTGCCAGCAGTGAAGAGAGCTCCTATAATTCACCCCTCCACTTT,CASSEESSYNSPLHF
TRBJ1-5,14,.,TRBV2,many,TGTGCCAGCAGTGAACGGCAGGAGACTCAGCCCCAGCATTTT,CASSERQETQPQHF
TRBJ2-4,14,.,TRBV19,many,TGTGCCACCTCACCCTTAGTGGGGGCGAACATTCAGTACTTC,CATSPLVGANIQYF
TRBJ1-1,16,TRBD1,TRBV6-2/TRBV6-3,few,TGTGCCAGCAGTCAGGGGGGGCCCCGAATGAACACTGAAGCTTTCTTT,CASSQGGPRMNTEAFF
TRBJ2-5,15,TRBD2,TRBV20-1,many,TGCAGTGCCCGTCGGGAGGCGCTCTACCAAGAGACCCAGTACTTC,CSARREALYQETQYF
TRBJ1-2,13,TRBD1,TRBV20-1,few,TGCAGTGCTGCGACAGGGAGCCTATATGGCTACACCTTC,CSAATGSLYGYTF
TRBJ2-7,15,.,TRBV7-2,many,TGTGCCAGCAGCTTATATTACGGAAGGGCCTACGAGCAGTACTTC,CASSLYYGRAYEQYF
TRBJ1-3,17,.,TRBV6-1,many,TGTGCCAGCAGTCCTCATGCGGTACCGACCTCTGGAAACACCATATATTTT,CASSPHAVPTSGNTIYF
TRBJ2-1,13,.,TRBV7-9,many,TGTGCCAGCGGTAGCGGAGAGTTCAATGAGCAGTTCTTC,CASGSGEFNEQFF
TRBJ1-2,14,.,TRBV4-2,few,TGCGCCAGCAGCCAAGATCTGGCTAACTATGGCTACACCTTC,CASSQDLANYGYTF
TRBJ1-1,14,TRBD1,TRBV14,few,TGTGCCAGCAGCCAACAGGGGGTTCGCACTGAAGCTTTCTTT,CASSQQGVRTEAFF
TRBJ2-5,14,TRBD1,TRBV27,many,TGTGCCAGCCTGGGACAGGGGGTCCAAGAGACCCAGTACTTC,CASLGQGVQETQYF
TRBJ1-1,13,.,TRBV3-1,many,TGTGCCAGCAGCCAAGACCCCAGGGGAGAGGCTTTCTTT,CASSQDPRGEAFF
TRBJ2-1,18,TRBD1,TRBV19,few,TGTGCCAGTAGTATAGCGGACCGGGACAGGGTGATGGTCGATGAGCAGTTCTTC,CASSIADRDRVMVDEQFF
TRBJ1-6,14,.,TRBV7-9,.,TGTGCCAGCAGCCACCGCGGGACTAATTCACCCCTCCACTTT,CASSHRGTNSPLHF
TRBJ2-5,12,.,TRBV2,many,TGTGCCAGCAATACCGGCCCAGTTGCCCAGTACTTC,CASNTGPVAQYF
TRBJ2-3,15,.,TRBV7-2,few,TGTGCCAGCAGCCTTTTTACTAGTTTCACAGATACGCAGTATTTT,CASSLFTSFTDTQYF
TRBJ2-1,17,TRBD2,TRBV5-6,few,TGTGCCAGCAGCTTAGGGACTAGCGGGGTCCGTGTGAATGAGCAGTTCTTC,CASSLGTSGVRVNEQFF
TRBJ1-2,12,.,TRBV7-2,many,TGTGCCAGCAGCTTAGCCCAGTATGGCTACACCTTC,CASSLAQYGYTF
TRBJ2-7,13,TRBD2,TRBV29-1,many,TGCAGCGTCGGGGGGGTTGGGGGCTACGAGCAGTACTTC,CSVGGVGGYEQYF
TRBJ2-3,14,.,TRBV6-2/TRBV6-3,few,TGTGCCAGCACCGGCGGGAAAGAAACAGATACGCAGTATTTT,CASTGGKETDTQYF
TRBJ2-5,13,.,TRBV12-3/TRBV12-4,many,TGTGCCAGCAGTTTCGGCGGACAAGAGACCCAGTACTTC,CASSFGGQETQYF
TRBJ2-7,14,TRBD2,TRBV7-3,many,TGTGCCAGCTTAGCGGGAGGGCCCTCCTACGAGCAGTACTTC,CASLAGGPSYEQYF
TRBJ2-5,13,.,TRBV12-3/TRBV12-4,many,TGTGCCAGCAGTTATCGGGGCGAGGGGGCCCAGTACTTC,CASSYRGEGAQYF
TRBJ2-2,16,TRBD2,TRBV5-1,.,TGCGCCAGCAGGGAGGGACTAGCCACGAACACCGGGGAGCTGTTTTTT,CASREGLATNTGELFF
TRBJ2-7,13,.,TRBV29-1,many,TGCAGCGTTGATCTCCCAGGTACCTACGAGCAGTACTTC,CSVDLPGTYEQYF
TRBJ2-7,15,TRBD2,TRBV20-1,few,TGCAGTGCTAGAGATCACCGCGGGAGTTTCTACGAGCAGTACTTC,CSARDHRGSFYEQYF
TRBJ1-5,11,.,TRBV6-1,.,TGTGCCAGCAGTGAAAACCAGCCCCAGCATTTT,CASSENQPQHF
TRBJ2-7,16,.,TRBV7-2,many,TGTGCCAGCAGCTTTGGCCCCCCTGGGCGTGGGAACGAGCAGTACTTC,CASSFGPPGRGNEQYF